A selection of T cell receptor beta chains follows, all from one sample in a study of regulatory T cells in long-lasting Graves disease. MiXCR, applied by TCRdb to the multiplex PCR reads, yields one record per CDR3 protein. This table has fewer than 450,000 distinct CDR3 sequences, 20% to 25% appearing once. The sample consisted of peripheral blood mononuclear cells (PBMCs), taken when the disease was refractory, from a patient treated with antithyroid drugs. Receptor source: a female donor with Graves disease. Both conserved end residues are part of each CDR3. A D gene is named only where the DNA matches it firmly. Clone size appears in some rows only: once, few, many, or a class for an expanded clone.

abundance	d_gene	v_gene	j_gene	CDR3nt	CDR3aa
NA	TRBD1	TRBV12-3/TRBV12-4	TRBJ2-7	TGTGCCAGCAGAAAATCCGGGACAGGGGACTACGAGCAGTACTTC	CASRKSGTGDYEQYF
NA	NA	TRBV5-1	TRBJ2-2	TGCGCCAGCCGGTGGGACACCGGGGAGCTGTTTTTT	CASRWDTGELFF
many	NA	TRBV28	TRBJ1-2	TGTGCCAGTTTTGACCAGGTTCTCTATGGCTACACCTTC	CASFDQVLYGYTF
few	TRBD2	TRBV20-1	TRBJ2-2	TGCAGTGCCGAAGTAGCGGGAGGGCCTAGGGCCGGGGAGCTGTTTTTT	CSAEVAGGPRAGELFF
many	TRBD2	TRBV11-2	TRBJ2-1	TGTGCCAGCAGCTTAGATACCGGGACTAGTGGTAGGAATGAGCAGTTCTTC	CASSLDTGTSGRNEQFF
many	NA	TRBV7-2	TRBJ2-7	TGTGCCAGCAGTAGCATACCGGGTGACGAGCAGTACTTC	CASSSIPGDEQYF
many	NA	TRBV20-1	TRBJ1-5	TGCAGTGCCCCGCCCACTAGCAATCAGCCCCAGCATTTT	CSAPPTSNQPQHF
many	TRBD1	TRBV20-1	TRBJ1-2	TGCAGTGCTAGCGACGGGACAGGGGGCGAAAATAACTATGGCTACACCTTC	CSASDGTGGENNYGYTF
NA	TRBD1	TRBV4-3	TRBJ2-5	TGCGCCAGCAGCCAAGATGCGGCAGGGGGCGTGGAGACCCAGTACTTC	CASSQDAAGGVETQYF
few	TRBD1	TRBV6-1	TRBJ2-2	TGTGCCAGCACCAGGGCAGGGGGACCCGGGGAGCTGTTTTTT	CASTRAGGPGELFF
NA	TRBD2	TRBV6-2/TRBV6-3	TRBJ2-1	TGTGCCAGCAGAATTACCGGGACTAGCCTAAATGAGCAGTTCTTC	CASRITGTSLNEQFF
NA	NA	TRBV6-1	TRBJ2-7	TGTGCCAGCAGAGCGCAGGGAACCCCCTACGAGCAGTACTTC	CASRAQGTPYEQYF
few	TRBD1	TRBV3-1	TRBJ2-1	TGTGCCAGCTCCGGGACAGCCTACAATGAGCAGTTCTTC	CASSGTAYNEQFF
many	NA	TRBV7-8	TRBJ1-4	TGTGCCAGCAGCTTAGGACAGTTTGCAACTAATGAAAAACTGTTTTTT	CASSLGQFATNEKLFF
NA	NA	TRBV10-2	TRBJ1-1	TGCGCCAGCAGTGAGAAGGGGGAGAACACTGAAGCTTTCTTT	CASSEKGENTEAFF
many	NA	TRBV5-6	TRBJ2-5	TGTGCCAGCAGCTTGTTGCCGACAGGAGCGGAGACCCAGTACTTC	CASSLLPTGAETQYF
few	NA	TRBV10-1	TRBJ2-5	TGCGCCAGCAGTGAGTTAATTGGGGTCGGGGAGACCCAGTACTTC	CASSELIGVGETQYF
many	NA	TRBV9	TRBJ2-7	TGTGCCAGCAGCGTAGGCGCGTCTACCTACGAGCAGTACTTC	CASSVGASTYEQYF
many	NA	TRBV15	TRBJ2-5	TGTGCCACCAGCAGAGCGACTAGTTTAACAAAGACCCAGTACTTC	CATSRATSLTKTQYF
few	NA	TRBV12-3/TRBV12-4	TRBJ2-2	TGTGCCAGCAGAGGCCTCCGGCCACACGGGGAGCTGTTTTTT	CASRGLRPHGELFF
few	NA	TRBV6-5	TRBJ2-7	TGTGCCAGCAGTTACAACCCCGGGATGGCGACAAACCTCTACGAGCAGTACTTC	CASSYNPGMATNLYEQYF
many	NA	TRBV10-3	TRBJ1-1	TGTGCCATCAGTGAGCGCGTGGGACTCCCGAACACTGAAGCTTTCTTT	CAISERVGLPNTEAFF
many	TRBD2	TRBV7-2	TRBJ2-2	TGTGCCAGCAGCAGAAGCGGGAGGGCCCAGAACACCGGGGAGCTGTTTTTT	CASSRSGRAQNTGELFF
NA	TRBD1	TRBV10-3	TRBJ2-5	TGTGCCATCAGTGGGGCAGGGGGCCAGGAGACCCAGTACTTC	CAISGAGGQETQYF
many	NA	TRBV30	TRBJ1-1	TGTGCCTGGAGTGTAAACATATACACTGAAGCTTTCTTT	CAWSVNIYTEAFF
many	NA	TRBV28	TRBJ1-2	TGTGCCAGCTTGGGTGGAGGACAGAGAAACTATGGCTACACCTTC	CASLGGGQRNYGYTF
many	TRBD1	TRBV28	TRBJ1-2	TGTGCCAGCAGTTTACAGGGGGAGACCTTTAAAGGCTACACCTTC	CASSLQGETFKGYTF
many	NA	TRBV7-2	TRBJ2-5	TGTGCCAGCAGCTTAACGGTGGAGACCCAGTACTTC	CASSLTVETQYF
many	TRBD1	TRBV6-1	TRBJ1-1	TGTGCCAGCAGAAACGCACAGGACAGGGTGGTGGCTTTCTTT	CASRNAQDRVVAFF
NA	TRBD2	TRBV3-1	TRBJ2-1	TGTGCCAGCAGCCGGGGGGGTGAGCAGTTCTTC	CASSRGGEQFF
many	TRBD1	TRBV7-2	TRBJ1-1	TGTGCCAGCAGCGCTAGACAGGGAATGGACACTGAAGCTTTCTTT	CASSARQGMDTEAFF
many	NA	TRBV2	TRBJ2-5	TGTGCCAGCAGTGAGTCTATCTGGGAGACCCAGTACTTC	CASSESIWETQYF
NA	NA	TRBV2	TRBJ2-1	TGTGCCAGCAGTGGGGATATCCCCAAGGAGTTCTTC	CASSGDIPKEFF
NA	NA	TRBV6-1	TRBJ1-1	TGTGCCAGCAGTATCGGGATGAACACTGAAGCTTTCTTT	CASSIGMNTEAFF
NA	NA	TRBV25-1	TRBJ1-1	TGTGCCAGCAGTGACTCTGGCGGGCCTCGGGGCACTGAAGCTTTCTTT	CASSDSGGPRGTEAFF
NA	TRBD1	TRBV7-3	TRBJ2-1	TGTGCCAGCAGCCGACAGGGCGATGTTCCGGGTGAGCAGTTCTTC	CASSRQGDVPGEQFF